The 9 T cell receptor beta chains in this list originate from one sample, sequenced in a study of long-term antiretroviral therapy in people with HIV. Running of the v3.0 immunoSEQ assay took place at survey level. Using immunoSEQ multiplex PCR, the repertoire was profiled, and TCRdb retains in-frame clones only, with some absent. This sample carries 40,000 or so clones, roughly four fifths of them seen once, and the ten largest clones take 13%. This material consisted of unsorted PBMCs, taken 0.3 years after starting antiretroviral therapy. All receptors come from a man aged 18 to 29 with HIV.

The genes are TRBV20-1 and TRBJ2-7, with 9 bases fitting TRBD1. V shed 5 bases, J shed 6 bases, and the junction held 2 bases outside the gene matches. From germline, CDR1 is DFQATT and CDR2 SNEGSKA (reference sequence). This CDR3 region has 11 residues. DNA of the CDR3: TGCAGTGCTGGACAGGGGACCGAGCAGTACTTC. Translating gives CSAGQGTEQYF.

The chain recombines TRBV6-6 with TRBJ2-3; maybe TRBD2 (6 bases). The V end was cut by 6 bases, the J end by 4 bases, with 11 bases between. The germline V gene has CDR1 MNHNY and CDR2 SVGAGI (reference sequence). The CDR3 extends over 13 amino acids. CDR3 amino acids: CASRGSGADTQYF. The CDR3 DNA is TGTGCCAGCAGGGGGTCGGGGGCAGATACGCAGTATTTT.

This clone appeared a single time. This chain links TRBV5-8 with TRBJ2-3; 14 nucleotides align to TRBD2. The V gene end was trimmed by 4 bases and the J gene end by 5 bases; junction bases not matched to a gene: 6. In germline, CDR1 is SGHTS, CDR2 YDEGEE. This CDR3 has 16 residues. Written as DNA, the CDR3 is TGTGCCAGCAGCCCCGGGACTAGCGGGAGTCGAGATACGCAGTATTTT. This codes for CASSPGTSGSRDTQYF.

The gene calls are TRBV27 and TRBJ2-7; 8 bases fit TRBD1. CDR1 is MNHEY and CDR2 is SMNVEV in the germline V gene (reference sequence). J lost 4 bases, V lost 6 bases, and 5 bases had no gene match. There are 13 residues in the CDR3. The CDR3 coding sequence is TGTGCCAGCAGCTACAGGGGGTCGTACGAGCAGTACTTC. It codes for CASSYRGSYEQYF.

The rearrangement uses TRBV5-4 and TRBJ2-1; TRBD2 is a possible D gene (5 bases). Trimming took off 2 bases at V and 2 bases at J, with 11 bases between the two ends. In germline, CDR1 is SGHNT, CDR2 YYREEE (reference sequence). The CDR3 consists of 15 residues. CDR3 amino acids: CASSLGGGPYNEQFF. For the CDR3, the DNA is TGTGCCAGCAGCTTAGGAGGTGGCCCCTACAATGAGCAGTTCTTC.

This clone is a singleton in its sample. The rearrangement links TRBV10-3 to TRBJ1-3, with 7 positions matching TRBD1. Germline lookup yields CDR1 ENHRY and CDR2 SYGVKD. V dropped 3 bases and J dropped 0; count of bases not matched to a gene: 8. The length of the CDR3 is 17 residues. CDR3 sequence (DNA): TGTGCCATCAGTGATCCGGTGACAGGGCGCTCTGGAAACACCATATATTTT. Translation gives CAISDPVTGRSGNTIYF.

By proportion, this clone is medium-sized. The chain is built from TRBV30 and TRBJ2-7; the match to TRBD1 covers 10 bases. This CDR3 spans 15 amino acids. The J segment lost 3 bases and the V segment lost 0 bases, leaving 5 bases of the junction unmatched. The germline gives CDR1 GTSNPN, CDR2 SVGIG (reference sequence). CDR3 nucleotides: TGTGCCTGGAGTGTAGGACAGGGGGTGATCTACGAGCAGTACTTC. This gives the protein CAWSVGQGVIYEQYF. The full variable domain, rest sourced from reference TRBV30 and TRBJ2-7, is SQTIHQWPATLVQPVGSPLSLECTVEGTSNPNLYWYRQAAGRGLQLLFYSVGIGQISSEVPQNLSASRPQDRQFILSSKKLLLSDSGFYLCAWSVGQGVIYEQYFGPGTRLTVT.

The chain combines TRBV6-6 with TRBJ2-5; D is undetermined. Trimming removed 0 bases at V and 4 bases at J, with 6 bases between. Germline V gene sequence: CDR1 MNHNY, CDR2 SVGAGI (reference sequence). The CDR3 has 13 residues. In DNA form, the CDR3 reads TGTGCCAGCAGTTACTCGTCGGGAGAGACCCAGTACTTC. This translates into CASSYSSGETQYF.

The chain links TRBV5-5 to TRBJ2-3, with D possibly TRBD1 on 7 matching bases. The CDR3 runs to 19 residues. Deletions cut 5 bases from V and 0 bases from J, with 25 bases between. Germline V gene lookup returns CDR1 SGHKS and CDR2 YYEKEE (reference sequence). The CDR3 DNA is TGTGCCAGCAGTTCACAGACAGGGACGTTTCGGGGGAGCACAGATACGCAGTATTTT. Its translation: CASSSQTGTFRGSTDTQYF.